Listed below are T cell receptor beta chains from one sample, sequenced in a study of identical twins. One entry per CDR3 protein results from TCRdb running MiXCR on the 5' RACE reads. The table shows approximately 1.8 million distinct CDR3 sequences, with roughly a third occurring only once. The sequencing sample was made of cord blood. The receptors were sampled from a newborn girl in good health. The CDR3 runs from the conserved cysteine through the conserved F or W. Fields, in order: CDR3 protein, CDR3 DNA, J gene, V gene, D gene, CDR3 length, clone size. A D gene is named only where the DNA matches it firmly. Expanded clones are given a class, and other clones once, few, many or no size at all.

CDR3 protein: CSADRSGRAVYEQYF
CDR3 DNA: TGCAGTGCTGATCGGAGCGGGAGGGCCGTTTACGAGCAGTACTTC
J gene: TRBJ2-7
V gene: TRBV20-1
D gene: TRBD2
CDR3 length: 15
clone size: -

CDR3 protein: CASSSRLADRETQYF
CDR3 DNA: TGTGCCAGCAGCTCTCGCCTAGCGGATCGGGAGACCCAGTACTTC
J gene: TRBJ2-5
V gene: TRBV7-2
D gene: TRBD2
CDR3 length: 15
clone size: -

CDR3 protein: CASSQDWGDTEAFF
CDR3 DNA: TGTGCCAGCAGCCAAGATTGGGGGGACACTGAAGCTTTCTTT
J gene: TRBJ1-1
V gene: TRBV4-2
D gene: -
CDR3 length: 14
clone size: -

CDR3 protein: CASSPRDGTNQPQHF
CDR3 DNA: TGTGCCAGCTCACCGCGGGACGGAACAAATCAGCCCCAGCATTTT
J gene: TRBJ1-5
V gene: TRBV18
D gene: -
CDR3 length: 15
clone size: -

CDR3 protein: CASSYSGYGTQYF
CDR3 DNA: TGTGCCAGCAGTTACTCCGGTTACGGTACGCAGTATTTT
J gene: TRBJ2-3
V gene: TRBV6-6
D gene: -
CDR3 length: 13
clone size: -

CDR3 protein: CASSPSGGNEQFF
CDR3 DNA: TGTGCCAGCAGCCCCTCAGGGGGCAATGAGCAGTTCTTC
J gene: TRBJ2-1
V gene: TRBV7-9
D gene: TRBD1
CDR3 length: 13
clone size: many

CDR3 protein: CASSLSGGKANYGYTF
CDR3 DNA: TGTGCCAGCAGTTTGAGTGGAGGGAAGGCTAACTATGGCTACACCTTC
J gene: TRBJ1-2
V gene: TRBV12-3/TRBV12-4
D gene: -
CDR3 length: 16
clone size: many

CDR3 protein: CASSQRLTHNEQFF
CDR3 DNA: TGCGCCAGCAGCCAAAGACTAACCCACAATGAGCAGTTCTTC
J gene: TRBJ2-1
V gene: TRBV4-1
D gene: -
CDR3 length: 14
clone size: -

CDR3 protein: CASSLGERGVGEKLFF
CDR3 DNA: TGTGCCAGCAGCTTAGGGGAGAGAGGGGTTGGGGAAAAACTGTTTTTT
J gene: TRBJ1-4
V gene: TRBV7-9
D gene: -
CDR3 length: 16
clone size: -

CDR3 protein: CASSPRPGKGNTEAFF
CDR3 DNA: TGTGCCAGCAGCCCCCGCCCAGGGAAAGGGAACACTGAAGCTTTCTTT
J gene: TRBJ1-1
V gene: TRBV7-9
D gene: -
CDR3 length: 16
clone size: -

CDR3 protein: CATGRDQGNTIYF
CDR3 DNA: TGTGCCACCGGCAGAGATCAAGGAAACACCATATATTTT
J gene: TRBJ1-3
V gene: TRBV15
D gene: -
CDR3 length: 13
clone size: -

CDR3 protein: CASSLPAYPGPQDTEAFF
CDR3 DNA: TGTGCCAGCAGTTTACCTGCATACCCGGGACCCCAGGACACTGAAGCTTTCTTT
J gene: TRBJ1-1
V gene: TRBV12-3/TRBV12-4
D gene: -
CDR3 length: 18
clone size: -

CDR3 protein: CASSYQTYGYTF
CDR3 DNA: TGTGCCAGCAGTTATCAAACGTATGGCTACACCTTC
J gene: TRBJ1-2
V gene: TRBV25-1
D gene: -
CDR3 length: 12
clone size: few